The 2 T cell receptor beta chains in this list originate from one sample, sequenced in a study of beta chain features in type 1 diabetes. Expressed TCRB transcripts were sequenced, since all the RNA that had been isolated was reverse transcribed. Some clones are missing from TCRdb's copy, which holds only in-frame ones; the method was immunoSEQ multiplex PCR. The sample carries around 400,000 clones, about 14% recorded once. Sequences were obtained from naive CD4+ T cells from blood. Receptor source: a woman younger than 30 in good health.

This clone was counted between two and nine times. Other DNA sequences of this sample code for an identical CDR3. This rearrangement joins TRBV4-2 to TRBJ2-7, with unresolved D. Germline V gives CDR1 LGHNA, CDR2 YNFKEQ. Trimming left V 0 bases short and J 2 bases short, with 8 bases between. The CDR3 has 14 residues. CDR3 sequence: CASSQERLAYEQYF. The CDR3 bases are TGTGCCAGCAGCCAAGAGAGGCTAGCCTACGAGCAGTACTTC.

This clone was observed a few times. This chain connects TRBV5-1 to TRBJ2-3; 7 nucleotides line up with TRBD2. This CDR3 is built from 14 residues. The germline gives CDR1 SGHRS, CDR2 YFSETQ. Trimming cost V 2 bases and J 1 base; bases outside gene matches: 1. This CDR3 reads CASSFTSGTDTQYF. CDR3 bases: TGCGCCAGCAGCTTTACTAGCGGCACAGATACGCAGTATTTT.